What follows is one T cell receptor beta chain and its context. The sample originates from a study of blood T cell repertoires in COVID-19. Study-level information: Sources were T cells, B-cell-depleted T cells, or PBMCs; the material itself was cDNA or gDNA.

Data came from immunoSEQ multiplex PCR; TCRdb stores just in-frame clones and leaves some out. This table holds under 250,000 clones, 65% to 85% found once. The CDR3 loop spans 14 amino acids. Germline V CDR1 and CDR2: MGHRA, YSYEKL. V was shortened by 1 base and J by 6 bases, with 12 bases between the two germline ends. The rearrangement joins TRBV4-1 to TRBJ1-1; D gene ambiguous. This receptor was taken from a woman aged 25 to 39 who had recovered from COVID-19. What was sequenced was peripheral blood. DNA for the CDR3: TGCGCCAGCAGCCAAGGGCTCGTCCGGGCTGAAGCTTTCTTT. Its translation: CASSQGLVRAEAFF.